This T cell receptor beta chain comes out of a study of shared clonotypes between healthy human individuals. Study findings and constraints: Among non-shared clonotypes, generation probabilities were lower than among those shared by all four donors.

Several immunoSEQ 96-well plates shared each subset's DNA, each plate a replicate. Method: immunoSEQ multiplex PCR; TCRdb's copy keeps in-frame clones and lacks some. Of about 2.1 million clones listed, 93% are singletons. Cells designated naive CD8 were CD45RO-negative and were positively selected for CCR7, with terminally differentiated effector memory CD45RA+ cells excluded. The donors, healthy adults who were HIV-negative, had experienced no recent acute infections or vaccinations. Comments on this clone: What it binds is unknown.

Per germline, CDR1 SGDLS and CDR2 YYNGEE. The CDR3 spans 15 residues. V lost 0 bases and J 2 bases, leaving 9 bases between the germline ends. This chain links TRBV9 with TRBJ2-1; TRBD2 is a possible D gene (6 bases). This clonotype originated in a man aged 18 to 30 in good health. Some clones in this sample may be carry-over from other donors' samples. The material sequenced was naive CD8+ T cells from PBMCs. CDR3 sequence reads: CASSVERGTYNEQFF. DNA of the CDR3: TGTGCCAGCAGCGTAGAACGCGGGACCTACAATGAGCAGTTCTTC.